The T cell receptor (beta chain) under discussion was sequenced for a study of glioma-infiltrating T cells after dendritic cell vaccination. Study background: Dendritic cell vaccination trial patients had either newly diagnosed or recurrent glioblastoma.

In its sample, this clone was seen a few times. This CDR3 has 13 amino acids. Germline V gene data show CDR1 as SGHRS and CDR2 as YFSETQ. Between the trimmed V and J ends, which lost 0 bases and 2 bases, there was a span of 6 bases. Specified time point: after dendritic cell vaccination, including at tumor progression/relapse. Only patients with spare fresh-frozen tumor and over two years of follow-up were included. All glioblastoma patients lacked an isocitrate dehydrogenase mutation. Sequenced by immunoSEQ multiplex PCR; TCRdb stores in-frame clones only, minus some. This sample yields 65,000 to 80,000 clones, of which around 86% are seen a single time; 2% to 2.5% belongs to the top ten.

The chain couples TRBV5-1 to TRBJ2-7; D not certain. The source was blood, collected after dendritic cell vaccination. The source of this sequence is a human donor with glioblastoma. CDR3 sequence (DNA): TGCGCCAGCAGCTTGGGGGCCCCCTACGAGCAGTACTTC. This gives the protein CASSLGAPYEQYF.